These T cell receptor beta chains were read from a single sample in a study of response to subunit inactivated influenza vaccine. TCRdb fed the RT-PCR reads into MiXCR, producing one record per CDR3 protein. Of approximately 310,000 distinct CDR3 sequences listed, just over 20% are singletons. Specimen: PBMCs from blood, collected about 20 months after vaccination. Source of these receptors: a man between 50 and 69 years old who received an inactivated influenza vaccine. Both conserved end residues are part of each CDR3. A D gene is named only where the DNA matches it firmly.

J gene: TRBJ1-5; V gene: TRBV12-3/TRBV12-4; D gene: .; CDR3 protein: CASSSIGRNQPQHF
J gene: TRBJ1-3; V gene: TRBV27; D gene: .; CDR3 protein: CASSLSHFSGNTIYF
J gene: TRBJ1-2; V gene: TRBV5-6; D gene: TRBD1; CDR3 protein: CASSPNSGQGGYGYTF
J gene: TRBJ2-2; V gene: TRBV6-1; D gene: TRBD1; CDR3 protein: CASSQRGDRANTGELFF
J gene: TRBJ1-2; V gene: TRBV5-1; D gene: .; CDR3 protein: CASSLGGDIDGYTF
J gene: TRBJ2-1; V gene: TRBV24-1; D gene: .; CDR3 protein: CATSDGAYYNEQFF
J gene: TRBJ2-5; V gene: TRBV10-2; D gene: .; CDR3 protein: CASRETGVRTQYF
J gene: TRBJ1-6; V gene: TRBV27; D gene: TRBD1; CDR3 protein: CASSRDRLRAENSPLHF
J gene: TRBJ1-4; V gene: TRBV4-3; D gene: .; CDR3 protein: CASSQDFTGGRGEKLFF
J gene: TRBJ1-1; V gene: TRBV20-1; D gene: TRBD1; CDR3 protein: CSAFNNRGTEAFF
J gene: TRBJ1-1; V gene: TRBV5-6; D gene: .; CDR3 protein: CASSRRGGGGYTEAFF
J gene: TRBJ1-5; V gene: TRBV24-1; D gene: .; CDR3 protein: CATSDSTGGRSNQPQHF
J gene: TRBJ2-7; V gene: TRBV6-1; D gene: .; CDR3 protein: CASRFPPPEQYF
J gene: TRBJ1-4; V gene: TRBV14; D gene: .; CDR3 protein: CASSRFGTEINEKLFF
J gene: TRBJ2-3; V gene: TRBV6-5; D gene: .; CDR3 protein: CASSYAGPKGTDTQYF
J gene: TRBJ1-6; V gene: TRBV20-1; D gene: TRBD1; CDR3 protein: CSAPPQQGAGRSPLHF
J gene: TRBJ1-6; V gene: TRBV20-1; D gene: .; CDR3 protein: CSAWDALLFNSPLHF
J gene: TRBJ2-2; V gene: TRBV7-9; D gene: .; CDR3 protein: CASSLTPEGTGELFF
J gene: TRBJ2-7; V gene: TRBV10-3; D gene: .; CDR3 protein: CAISGGQGVAYEQYF
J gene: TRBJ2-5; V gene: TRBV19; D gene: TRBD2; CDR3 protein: CASSEGLAVTQYF
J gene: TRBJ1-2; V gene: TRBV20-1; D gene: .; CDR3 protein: CSASQSWGERYGYTF
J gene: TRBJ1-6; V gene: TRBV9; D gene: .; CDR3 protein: CASSAYQGNSPLHF
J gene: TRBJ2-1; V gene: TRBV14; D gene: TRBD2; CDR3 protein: CASSQIAGGGNEQFF
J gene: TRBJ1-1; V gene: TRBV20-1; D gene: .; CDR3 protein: CSAREGHANTEAFF
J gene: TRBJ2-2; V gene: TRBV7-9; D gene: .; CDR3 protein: CASTVPGAYTGELFF
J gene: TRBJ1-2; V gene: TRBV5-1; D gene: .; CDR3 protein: CASSLATGSDGYTF
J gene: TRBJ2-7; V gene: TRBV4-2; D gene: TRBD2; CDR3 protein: CASSQEVQSGAYEQYF
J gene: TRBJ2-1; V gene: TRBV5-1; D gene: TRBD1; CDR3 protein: CASSSGGVSGIQSNEQFF
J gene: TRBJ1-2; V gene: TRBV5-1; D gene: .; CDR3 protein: CASSRTGDHSPFYGYTF
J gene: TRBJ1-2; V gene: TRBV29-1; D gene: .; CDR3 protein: CSVYWVYGYTF
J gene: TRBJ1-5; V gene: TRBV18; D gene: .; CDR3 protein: CASSPVYSNQPQHF
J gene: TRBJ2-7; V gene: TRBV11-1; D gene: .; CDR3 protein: CASSRTGLTYEQYF
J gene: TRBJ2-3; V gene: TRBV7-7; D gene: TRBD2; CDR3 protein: CASSQGTSGRMDTQYF
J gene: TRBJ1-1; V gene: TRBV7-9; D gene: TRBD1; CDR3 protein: CASSPGTGGNTEAFF
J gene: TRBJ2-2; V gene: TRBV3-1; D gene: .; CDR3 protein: CATSGGPGELFF
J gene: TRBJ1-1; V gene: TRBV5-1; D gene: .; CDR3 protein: CASSFGQLNTEAFF
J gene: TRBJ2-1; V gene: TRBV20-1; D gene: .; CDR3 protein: CSATGSRSNNEQFF
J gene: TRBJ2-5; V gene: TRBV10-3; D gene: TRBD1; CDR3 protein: CAISLTGAYQETQYF
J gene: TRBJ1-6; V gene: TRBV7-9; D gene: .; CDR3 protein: CASSSRDLGSYNSPLHF
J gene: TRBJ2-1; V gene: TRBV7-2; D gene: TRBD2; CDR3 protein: CASSITSGYNEQFF
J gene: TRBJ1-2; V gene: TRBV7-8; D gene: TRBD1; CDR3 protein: CASSLARFTGGVNYGYTF
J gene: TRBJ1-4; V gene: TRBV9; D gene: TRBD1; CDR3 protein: CASSAGGQGPNEKLFF
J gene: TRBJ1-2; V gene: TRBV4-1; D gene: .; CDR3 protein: CASSPVQGNYGYTF
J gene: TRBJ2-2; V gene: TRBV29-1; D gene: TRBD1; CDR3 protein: CSFRGQANTGELFF
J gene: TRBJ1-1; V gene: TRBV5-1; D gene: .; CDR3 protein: CASSSKAGGGTEAFF
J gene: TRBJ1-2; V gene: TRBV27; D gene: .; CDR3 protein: CASSPLGGRGGYGYTF
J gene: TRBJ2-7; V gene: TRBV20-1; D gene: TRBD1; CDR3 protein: CSAKGQGAYEQYF
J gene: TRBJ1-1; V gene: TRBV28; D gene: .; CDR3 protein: CASSTIFLGDMNTEAFF
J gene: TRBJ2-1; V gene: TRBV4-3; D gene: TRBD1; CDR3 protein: CASSQDRGLYNEQFF
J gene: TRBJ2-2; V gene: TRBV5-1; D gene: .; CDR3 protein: CASSSRTDTGELFF
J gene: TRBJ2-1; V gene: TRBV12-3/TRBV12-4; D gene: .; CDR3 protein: CASSLWGDEQFF
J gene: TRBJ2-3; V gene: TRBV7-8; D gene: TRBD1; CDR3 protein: CASSHTEGAGTDTQYF
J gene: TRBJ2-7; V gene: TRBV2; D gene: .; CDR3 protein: CASSGGAGNEQYF
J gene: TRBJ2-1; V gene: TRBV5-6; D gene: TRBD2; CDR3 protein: CASSWRLAGVYNEQFF
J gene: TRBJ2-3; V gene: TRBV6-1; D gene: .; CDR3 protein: CASWGGVGWGTQYF
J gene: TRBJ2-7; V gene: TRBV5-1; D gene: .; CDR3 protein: CASSLDYDYEQYF
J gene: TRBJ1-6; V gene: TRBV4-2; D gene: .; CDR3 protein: CASSQDRRNSPLHF
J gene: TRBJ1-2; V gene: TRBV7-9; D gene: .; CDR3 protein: CASSPSRDDYGYTF
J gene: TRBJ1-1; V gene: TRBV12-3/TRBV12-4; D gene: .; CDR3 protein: CASSPGTLGSTEAFF